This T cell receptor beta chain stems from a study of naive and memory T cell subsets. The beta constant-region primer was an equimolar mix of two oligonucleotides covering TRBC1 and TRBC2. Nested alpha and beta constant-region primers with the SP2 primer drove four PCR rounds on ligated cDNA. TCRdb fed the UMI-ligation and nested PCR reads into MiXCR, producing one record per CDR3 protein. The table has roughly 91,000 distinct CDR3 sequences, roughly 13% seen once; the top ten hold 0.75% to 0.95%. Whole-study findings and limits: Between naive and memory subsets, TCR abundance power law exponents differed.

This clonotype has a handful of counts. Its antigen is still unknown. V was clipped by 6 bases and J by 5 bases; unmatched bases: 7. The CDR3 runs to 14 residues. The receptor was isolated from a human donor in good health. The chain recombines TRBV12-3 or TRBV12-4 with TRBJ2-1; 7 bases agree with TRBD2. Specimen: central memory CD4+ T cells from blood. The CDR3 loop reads CASRPREADNEQFF. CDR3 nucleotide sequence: TGTGCCAGCAGGCCTCGGGAGGCTGACAATGAGCAGTTCTTC.